This is a list of T cell receptor beta chains from one sample in a study of cytomegalovirus exposure and HLA in healthy donors. Profiling relied on immunoSEQ multiplex PCR, and the TCRdb table lists in-frame clones only, not all of them. The sample includes 150,000 to 200,000 clones. Specimen: PBMCs. The receptors stem from a man aged 25 to 45 in good health and CMV-seronegative. CDR3s include the opening cysteine and the closing phenylalanine or tryptophan. D genes are given only for firm matches.

TRBV7-2	.	TRBJ1-4	TGTGCCAGCAGCTTAGGAGGACTAAGGGGTGAAAAACTGTTTTTT	CASSLGGLRGEKLFF
TRBV5-1	TRBD1	TRBJ2-7	TGCGCCAGCAGCTGGGGACAGGACACCTACGAGCAGTACTTC	CASSWGQDTYEQYF
TRBV7-9	.	TRBJ2-5	TGTGCCAGCAGCTCCCACGCCAGGGCCCTAGAGACCCAGTACTTC	CASSSHARALETQYF
TRBV7-2	TRBD1	TRBJ1-2	TGTGCCAGCAGCTTAGTGGGACAGGGATGGACTGGCTACACCTTC	CASSLVGQGWTGYTF
TRBV19	TRBD1	TRBJ2-3	TGTGCCAGTATGACAGGGAGCACAGATACGCAGTATTTT	CASMTGSTDTQYF
TRBV10-3	.	TRBJ1-3	TGTGCCATCTCGTCCGGCTCTGGAAACACCATATATTTT	CAISSGSGNTIYF
TRBV27	.	TRBJ2-1	TGTGCCAGCAGTTTAATGGGCGGGGCCTACAATGAGCAGTTCTTC	CASSLMGGAYNEQFF
TRBV5-1	.	TRBJ1-2	TGCGCCAGCAGCTTGAATATGGGGCTTAACTATGGCTACACCTTC	CASSLNMGLNYGYTF
TRBV2	TRBD2	TRBJ2-1	TGTGCCAGCAGTGGTTTACTAGCGGGGGACAATGAGCAGTTCTTC	CASSGLLAGDNEQFF
TRBV7-2	.	TRBJ1-2	TGTGCCACTACGAACGGGGAGGTGGGGGTCTATGGCTACACCTTC	CATTNGEVGVYGYTF
TRBV5-1	TRBD2	TRBJ2-1	TGCGCCAGCAGCTTATCAGGGACTAGATGGGAGTCGGCGCAGTTCTTC	CASSLSGTRWESAQFF
TRBV7-9	TRBD2	TRBJ2-2	TGTGCCAGCAGGAGCCTAGCGGGAGGGAACACCGGGGAGCTGTTTTTT	CASRSLAGGNTGELFF
TRBV6-5	TRBD1	TRBJ1-1	TGTGCCAGCAGTTACGGACAGGTGAACACTGAAGCTTTCTTT	CASSYGQVNTEAFF
TRBV7-2	.	TRBJ1-6	TGTGCCAGCAGCTTAAACGGGAAGGTTGATTCACCCCTCCACTTT	CASSLNGKVDSPLHF
TRBV29-1	.	TRBJ1-1	TGCAGCGTTGGGAGCAGGGAGAACACTGAAGCTTTCTTT	CSVGSRENTEAFF
TRBV11-3	TRBD2	TRBJ2-3	TGTGCCAGCAGCCCAAGACTAGCGGGAGGGGTGGATACGCAGTATTTT	CASSPRLAGGVDTQYF
TRBV11-2	.	TRBJ2-2	TGTGCCAGCAGCTTAGGCGGGGTGTTGTTGACCGGGGAGCTGTTTTTT	CASSLGGVLLTGELFF
TRBV27	.	TRBJ2-7	TGTGCCAGCAGTCGAGGGGGGGTCCACGAGCAGTACTTC	CASSRGGVHEQYF
TRBV27	.	TRBJ1-2	TGTGCCAGCAGTTTCAGGATTGGCTATGGCTACACCTTC	CASSFRIGYGYTF
TRBV6-1	.	TRBJ1-5	TGTGCCAGCCGTAGAATGGGGCATCAGCCCCAGCATTTT	CASRRMGHQPQHF
TRBV28	.	TRBJ1-5	TGTGCCAGCAGTTTATTGGGGGGAGGGGATCAGCCCCAGCATTTT	CASSLLGGGDQPQHF
TRBV7-6	TRBD1	TRBJ2-7	TGTGCCAGCAGCTCACAGGGGTACGAGCAGTACTTC	CASSSQGYEQYF
TRBV9	.	TRBJ2-3	TGTGCCAGCAGCGGGCTAGATACGCAGTATTTT	CASSGLDTQYF
TRBV18	.	TRBJ2-3	TGTGCCAGCTCACCTCGGGCGGAGGGGAGCACAGATACGCAGTATTTT	CASSPRAEGSTDTQYF
TRBV7-9	.	TRBJ2-7	TGTGCCAGCAGCTTTCGGGCCTACGAGCAGTACTTC	CASSFRAYEQYF
TRBV5-5	TRBD2	TRBJ2-1	TGTGCCAGCAGCCTTGGGCTAGCGGGAGGCCTCAACTACAATGAGCAGTTCTTC	CASSLGLAGGLNYNEQFF
TRBV11-3	.	TRBJ2-5	TGTGCCAGCAGCTTAGATTTCAGGGGAAGCGAGACCCAGTACTTC	CASSLDFRGSETQYF
TRBV15	TRBD1	TRBJ2-1	TGTGCCACCATCCATTGGACAGGGTCCTACAATGAGCAGTTCTTC	CATIHWTGSYNEQFF
TRBV10-3	.	TRBJ1-6	TGTGCCATCAGTGAGTCGGCGGAGGGTTCACCCCTCCACTTT	CAISESAEGSPLHF
TRBV5-1	TRBD1	TRBJ2-1	TGCGCCAGCAGCTTGGGGGGACAGGGTAACAATGAGCAGTTCTTC	CASSLGGQGNNEQFF
TRBV15	.	TRBJ2-7	TGTGCCACCAGCAGAGATACAGGAATCTTATCCGAGCAGTACTTC	CATSRDTGILSEQYF
TRBV6-5	.	TRBJ1-1	TGTGCCAGCAGCCCCGGCGGAGAGGTAACTTTCTTT	CASSPGGEVTFF
TRBV5-1	TRBD2	TRBJ2-7	TGCGCCAGCGGACTAGCGGGAGGAATTTACGAGCAGTACTTC	CASGLAGGIYEQYF
TRBV5-1	TRBD1	TRBJ2-1	TGCGCCAGCGGACAGGGGGGTTCCTACAATGAGCAGTTCTTC	CASGQGGSYNEQFF
TRBV25-1	.	TRBJ2-3	TGTGCCAGCAGTCCCCAGGGTAGCGATACGCAGTATTTT	CASSPQGSDTQYF
TRBV11-2	.	TRBJ1-2	TGTGCCAGCAGCTCACCGGAGGGTATCACCTTC	CASSSPEGITF
TRBV4-2	.	TRBJ2-1	TGTGCCAGCAGCCCGCTAGGGGCGGACAGCTCCTACAATGAGCAGTTCTTC	CASSPLGADSSYNEQFF
TRBV6-1	.	TRBJ1-3	TGTGCCAGCAGTTTGACCGGGATCTCTGGAAACACCATATATTTT	CASSLTGISGNTIYF
TRBV19	TRBD1	TRBJ2-5	TGTGCCAGTAGTCGATCCGGGACAGGGGGCTCGGAGACCCAGTACTTC	CASSRSGTGGSETQYF